The sequence of this T cell receptor beta chain was determined in a study of T cell repertoires in cytomegalovirus infection. The wider study: Recently identified HLA-C-restricted and well-studied HLA-B-restricted CMV epitopes were used. Public TCR beta signature analysis indicated the presence of both CMV infection and matching HLA type.

V lost 0 bases, J lost 7 bases, and 2 bases stayed unmatched. Germline values: CDR1 MNHEY, CDR2 SVGAGI. This CDR3 spans 13 amino acids. Study-wide findings and caveats: The study found HLA-C-restricted CMV-specific TCR beta clonotypes dominating the ex vivo response. Cumulative frequency (of public TCR beta family members) identified carriers of CMV plus the relevant HLA.

With respect to this clonotype: Its antigen is unidentified.

TCRdb re-analysed the reads in MiXCR, keeping a single row per CDR3 protein. The top ten hold roughly 25% of the sample, which has approximately 150,000 distinct CDR3 sequences, about 20% seen once. The chain uses TRBV6-5 and TRBJ1-1; TRBD1 agrees at 7 bases. The source is a human donor in good health (CMV status not recorded). Some clones in this sample may be carry-over from other donors' samples. The sample here was CD8+ T cells from cultured PBMCs, taken from culture after CMV antigen stimulation. The CDR3 DNA sequence: TGTGCCAGCAGTTACTCGGGACAGCGTGAAGCTTTCTTT. It specifies CASSYSGQREAFF.